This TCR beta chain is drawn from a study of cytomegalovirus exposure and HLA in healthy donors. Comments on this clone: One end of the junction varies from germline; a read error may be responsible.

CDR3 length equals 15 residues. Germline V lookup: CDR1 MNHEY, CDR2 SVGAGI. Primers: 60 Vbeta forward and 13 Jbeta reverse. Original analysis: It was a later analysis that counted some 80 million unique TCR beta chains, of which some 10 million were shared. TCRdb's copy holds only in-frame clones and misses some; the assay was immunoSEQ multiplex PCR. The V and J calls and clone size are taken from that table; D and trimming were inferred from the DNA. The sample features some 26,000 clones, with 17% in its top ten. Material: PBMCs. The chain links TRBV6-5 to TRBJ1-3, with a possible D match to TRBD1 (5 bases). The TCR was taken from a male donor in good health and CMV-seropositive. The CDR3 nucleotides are TGTGCCAGCAGTTACAGCGGGGACTCTGGAAACAACATATATTTT. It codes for CASSYSGDSGNNIYF.